These T cell receptor beta chains were read from a single sample in a study of monozygotic twins with inflammatory bowel disease. TCRdb re-called the 5' RACE reads, yielding one record per CDR3 amino acid sequence without DNA. This sample contains about 210,000 distinct CDR3 sequences. What was sequenced was blood. All receptors derive from a human donor with ulcerative colitis or Crohn's disease, or a healthy co-twin of an affected twin (not recorded which). The CDR3 runs from the conserved cysteine through the conserved F or W.

J gene | V gene | CDR3 protein
TRBJ1-1 | TRBV5-1 | CASSLSMNTEAFF
TRBJ1-2 | TRBV15 | CATSTDREGGYTF
TRBJ2-1 | TRBV7-6 | CASSSLEDNEQFF
TRBJ1-4 | TRBV12-3/TRBV12-4 | CASSLSRGKRSEKLFF
TRBJ2-7 | TRBV20-1 | CSAARPGGSYEQYF
TRBJ2-5 | TRBV4-2 | CASSQDSSGGGETQYF
TRBJ2-1 | TRBV3-1 | CASSQDASGGDNEQFF
TRBJ1-1 | TRBV12-3/TRBV12-4 | CASTLSFGQTNTEAFF
TRBJ1-4 | TRBV12-3/TRBV12-4 | CASSPGGGNEKLFF
TRBJ1-1 | TRBV5-1 | CASSAWDSENTEAFF
TRBJ2-1 | TRBV11-1 | CASSLDRVRGGSYNEQFF
TRBJ2-3 | TRBV10-3 | CAIGDRQGAKDTQYF
TRBJ2-3 | TRBV11-2 | CASSLQGEGGTQYF
TRBJ2-7 | TRBV20-1 | CSARALAGTYEQYF
TRBJ2-2 | TRBV5-6 | CASSLQGELFF
TRBJ1-6 | TRBV5-1 | CASSWRQGVGSPLHF
TRBJ1-2 | TRBV12-3/TRBV12-4 | CASSFPDRASGYTF
TRBJ1-1 | TRBV18 | CASSPPSLRNGEAFF
TRBJ2-6 | TRBV24-1 | CATSDLTPVDVSGANVLTF
TRBJ2-5 | TRBV7-9 | CASSLDLGSQETQYF
TRBJ1-1 | TRBV25-1 | CASSYWEGEAFF
TRBJ2-1 | TRBV24-1 | CATSGTSGSRRVF
TRBJ1-2 | TRBV27 | CASKKGFGQTTYGYTF
TRBJ1-1 | TRBV5-1 | CASSLSNSRAFF
TRBJ2-1 | TRBV20-1 | CSARPILAGGDNEQFF
TRBJ2-5 | TRBV11-1 | CASSDTRTGGLTEETQYF
TRBJ1-1 | TRBV4-2 | CASSQDMDPYTEAFF
TRBJ2-5 | TRBV7-2 | CASSSAAIVKKETQYF
TRBJ2-1 | TRBV7-8 | CASSPGQGRDNEQFF
TRBJ2-6 | TRBV12-3/TRBV12-4 | CASRGTTGYSGANVLTF
TRBJ1-1 | TRBV5-1 | CASSPSPPEAFF
TRBJ2-7 | TRBV15 | CATSSLGYEQYF
TRBJ2-3 | TRBV7-2 | CASSLAFGTSGGTDTQYF
TRBJ2-5 | TRBV5-1 | CASSLAVTGGRETQYF
TRBJ2-7 | TRBV5-6 | CASSPTGEPYEQYF
TRBJ2-3 | TRBV4-2 | CASSRGGAGGTDTQYF
TRBJ2-4 | TRBV5-6 | CASSPKKRDPKNIQYF
TRBJ2-3 | TRBV5-1 | CASSLEKEADTQYF
TRBJ2-3 | TRBV5-1 | CASSLSERAGPGTGLPSTDTQYF
TRBJ1-1 | TRBV20-1 | CSATDRAISAEAFF
TRBJ2-3 | TRBV10-3 | CAIKRGGGTDTQYF
TRBJ2-1 | TRBV19 | CASSPMRNSYNEQFF
TRBJ2-1 | TRBV5-1 | CASSLGGTVNEQFF
TRBJ1-2 | TRBV5-1 | CASSLASYYGYTF
TRBJ2-7 | TRBV20-1 | CSAPAGTVNSYEQYF
TRBJ1-1 | TRBV3-1 | CASSQRPNTEAFF
TRBJ1-2 | TRBV29-1 | CSARDRKGYGYTF
TRBJ1-2 | TRBV5-5 | CASSLVTGVYNYGYTF
TRBJ1-1 | TRBV5-1 | CASSLDYRRNTEAFF